The 31 T cell receptor beta chains below were found in one sample sequenced in a study of Ad26.COV2.S vaccination and SARS-CoV-2 variants. TCRdb's copy holds only in-frame clones and misses some; the assay was immunoSEQ multiplex PCR. The table records 430,000 or so clones, 89% of them present only once. As to treatment: 19 received Ad26.COV2.S at low or high dose, single or two shots; 5 received placebo; per-sample allocation not given. Material that was analyzed had been drawn on day 63 after the first vaccine or placebo injection. This sample comprised peripheral blood, obtained in a trial of Ad26.COV2.S vaccine versus placebo. The receptors come from a person between 18 and 60 years old who received the Ad26.COV2.S COVID-19 vaccine or a placebo.

This clone has just a few counts. The chain employs TRBV4-3 and TRBJ2-3, with 9 bases fitting TRBD1. The germline gives CDR1 LGHNA, CDR2 YSLEER. The CDR3 covers 15 residues. V lost 4 bases, J lost 3 bases, and 5 bases stayed unmatched. The CDR3 DNA reads TGCGCCAGCAGCCGTACAGGGGGCGAAACAGATACGCAGTATTTT. It encodes CASSRTGGETDTQYF.

In this sample, this clone turned up once. The CDR3 here is CASSPGRQDAGNTIYF. CDR3 coding DNA: TGTGCCAGCTCACCGGGGCGGCAGGACGCTGGAAACACCATATATTTT. The chain joins TRBV18 to TRBJ1-3, with a possible D match to TRBD1 (5 bases). V lost 3 bases, J lost 2 bases, and 14 bases lay in between. The V gene's germline CDR1 is KGHSH and CDR2 LQKENI. The CDR3 runs to 16 residues.

There are a few counts of this clone. The V call is TRBV4-3, the J call TRBJ2-6; either TRBD1 or TRBD2 may supply D (5 bases each). The CDR3 runs 16 residues. V was shortened by 4 bases and J by 1 base, with 11 bases between the two germline ends. Looked up from germline, CDR1 is LGHNA and CDR2 is YSLEER. The CDR3 loop reads CASSRSGSSGANVLTF. Here the CDR3 DNA reads TGCGCCAGCAGCCGGTCAGGGAGTTCTGGGGCCAACGTCCTGACTTTC.

The chain recombines TRBV5-1 with TRBJ2-5; TRBD2 agrees at 13 bases. In germline, CDR1 is SGHRS, CDR2 YFSETQ. V trimming: 0 bases; J trimming: 1 base; junction bases outside the gene matches: 3. The CDR3 covers 17 residues. CDR3 coding DNA: TGCGCCAGCAGCTTGGGACTAGCGGGAGGTATCCAAGAGACCCAGTACTTC. Amino acids: CASSLGLAGGIQETQYF. Combining the CDR3 with reference TRBV5-1 and TRBJ2-5 gives the whole variable domain KAGVTQTPRYLIKTRGQQVTLSCSPISGHRSVSWYQQTPGQGLQFLFEYFSETQRNKGNFPGRFSGRQFSNSRSEMNVSTLELGDSALYLCASSLGLAGGIQETQYFGPGTRLLVL.

This clone was seen only once. The J gene is TRBJ2-2, the V gene TRBV4-1; D is unclear. This CDR3 contains 14 residues. Germline V gene data show CDR1 as MGHRA and CDR2 as YSYEKL. V lost 3 bases and J 4 bases, leaving 9 bases between the germline ends. CDR3 sequence: CASSHLQSTGELFF. The CDR3 DNA sequence: TGCGCCAGCAGCCACCTACAAAGCACCGGGGAGCTGTTTTTT.

The genes are TRBV12-5 and TRBJ1-3; D remains ambiguous. The V and J ends lost 3 bases and 0 bases respectively, with 6 bases between them. In germline, CDR1 is LGHNT, CDR2 FRNRAP. The CDR3 runs to 14 residues. The CDR3 loop is CASGFWRSGNTIYF. CDR3 coding DNA: TGTGCTAGTGGTTTTTGGCGCTCTGGAAACACCATATATTTT.

The chain recombines TRBV5-1 with TRBJ2-3; TRBD2 matches 8 bases. The CDR3 consists of 16 residues. The V segment lost 2 bases and the J segment 0 bases; nucleotides outside the gene matches: 5. CDR1 is SGHRS, CDR2 YFSETQ, per germline. The CDR3 loop is CASSFGREVSTDTQYF. The CDR3 region has the DNA TGCGCCAGCAGCTTTGGGCGGGAGGTTAGCACAGATACGCAGTATTTT.

J is TRBJ2-1 and V is TRBV5-1; D is unresolved. This CDR3 has 15 residues. V was pared by 1 base and J by 3 bases, with 11 bases between. Germline CDR1 and CDR2: SGHRS and YFSETQ. CDR3 nucleotide sequence: TGCGCCAGCAGCTTGAGTCTAGGCAGCTACAATGAGCAGTTCTTC. It encodes CASSLSLGSYNEQFF.

The chain links TRBV11-3 to TRBJ1-1; D is uncertain. The germline gives CDR1 SGHNT, CDR2 YENEEA. This CDR3 spans 15 amino acids. V lost 6 bases, J lost 0 bases, and 14 bases lay in between. CDR3: CASSRLRQVNTEAFF. The CDR3, as DNA: TGTGCCAGCAGTCGGCTAAGGCAGGTGAACACTGAAGCTTTCTTT.

This clone was seen only once. The chain has TRBV13 and TRBJ1-6; the match to TRBD1 covers 9 bases. With V trimmed by 5 bases and J by 6 bases, 2 bases remained unmatched. This CDR3 region has 14 residues. Germline V gene sequence: CDR1 PRHDT, CDR2 FYEKMQ (reference sequence). The CDR3 loop is CASSRQGVNSPLHF. Here the CDR3 DNA reads TGTGCCAGCAGCCGACAGGGGGTTAATTCACCCCTCCACTTT.

The chain is built from TRBV6-5 and TRBJ2-1, with D maybe TRBD1 (6 bases). Trimming took 2 bases from V and 0 from J, leaving 8 bases between them. This CDR3 spans 15 amino acids. The germline CDR1 and CDR2 sequences are MNHEY and SVGAGI. The CDR3 spells CASSYQGSSYNEQFF. As DNA, the CDR3 is TGTGCCAGCAGTTACCAGGGGAGCTCCTACAATGAGCAGTTCTTC.

The chain combines TRBV7-2 with TRBJ2-5; TRBD1 matches 7 bases. This CDR3 is built from 16 residues. Germline lookup yields CDR1 SGHTA and CDR2 FQGNSA. J lost 7 bases, V lost 4 bases, and 15 bases had no gene match. CDR3 nucleotides: TGTGCCAGCAGCTGGACGTGGACAGGATTGCGGACGACCCAGTACTTC. This codes for CASSWTWTGLRTTQYF.

The V and J genes are TRBV18 and TRBJ1-5; D is unresolved. The CDR3 is 12 residues long. V was shortened by 2 bases and J by 8 bases, with 7 bases between the two germline ends. From germline, CDR1 is KGHSH and CDR2 LQKENI. The CDR3 DNA is TGTGCCAGCTCACCAAAGAACGAGCCCCAGCATTTT. Translation: CASSPKNEPQHF.

The chain recombines TRBV20-1 with TRBJ1-2; 12 bases map to TRBD1. The CDR3 loop spans 17 amino acids. The germline CDR1 and CDR2 sequences are DFQATT and SNEGSKA (reference sequence). V shed 3 bases, J shed 6 bases, and the junction held 14 bases outside the gene matches. Written as DNA, the CDR3 is TGCAGTGCTAGTTCCGGGACAGGGGGCTGGTATGGGGATGGCTACACCTTC. It yields the protein CSASSGTGGWYGDGYTF.

This chain links TRBV2 with TRBJ2-3; D is perhaps TRBD1 or TRBD2 (5 bases each). V lost 4 bases and J lost 2, with 22 bases in between. CDR3 size: 18 residues. Germline V gives CDR1 SNHLY, CDR2 FYNNEI. Here the CDR3 DNA reads TGTGCCAGCAGTGGGGACCCCAGACGCGACCTCAACACAGATACGCAGTATTTT. This translates into CASSGDPRRDLNTDTQYF.

The chain employs TRBV20-1 and TRBJ2-7; a weak D match, TRBD1 (6 bases). CDR3 size: 13 residues. Germline CDR1 DFQATT, CDR2 SNEGSKA (reference sequence). V lost 3 bases, J lost 4 bases, and 13 bases lay in between. CDR3 sequence reads: CSASSQGWYEQYF. Here the CDR3 DNA reads TGCAGTGCTAGTAGTCAGGGGTGGTACGAGCAGTACTTC.

The chain carries TRBV5-1 and TRBJ1-3; D remains unclear. This CDR3 has 16 amino acids. Germline values: CDR1 SGHRS, CDR2 YFSETQ. Trimming left V 4 bases short and J 1 base short, with 15 bases between. The CDR3 is CASSRISSASGNTIYF. The CDR3, as DNA: TGCGCCAGCAGCCGTATCAGCTCAGCATCTGGAAACACCATATATTTT.

The chain combines TRBV18 with TRBJ1-5, with 8 bases fitting TRBD1. Per the germline V gene, CDR1 is KGHSH and CDR2 is LQKENI. Losses at the gene ends were 0 bases for V and 0 bases for J; bases not matched to a gene: 10. CDR3 length equals 19 residues. CDR3 amino acids: CASSPPGAGGLYSNQPQHF. The CDR3 DNA sequence: TGTGCCAGCTCACCACCGGGCGCAGGGGGCTTATATAGCAATCAGCCCCAGCATTTT. Filled out from reference TRBV18 and TRBJ1-5, the complete variable domain reads NAGVMQNPRHLVRRRGQEARLRCSPMKGHSHVYWYRQLPEEGLKFMVYLQKENIIDESGMPKERFSAEFPKEGPSILRIQQVVRGDSAAYFCASSPPGAGGLYSNQPQHFGDGTRLSIL.

This chain links TRBV18 with TRBJ1-4, with a possible D match to TRBD1 (6 bases). Germline loops: CDR1 KGHSH, CDR2 LQKENI. The CDR3 is 15 amino acids. V lost 2 bases and J lost 3, with 10 bases in between. The CDR3 region has the DNA TGTGCCAGCTCACCATCGGGGGCGTCTAATGAAAAACTGTTTTTT. Protein product: CASSPSGASNEKLFF.

V usage is TRBV19 and J usage is TRBJ1-5; no clear D. In germline, CDR1 is LNHDA, CDR2 SQIVND (reference sequence). The CDR3 contains 14 residues. Deletions cut 5 bases from V and 0 bases from J, with 8 bases between. CDR3 loop: CASSPLDSNQPQHF. The DNA of the CDR3 is TGTGCCAGTAGTCCCCTAGATAGCAATCAGCCCCAGCATTTT.

The genes are TRBV3-1 (or the pseudogene TRBV3-2) and TRBJ1-5; D remains unclear. Trimming left V 1 base short and J 5 bases short, with 9 bases between. The CDR3 runs to 14 residues. Germline loops: CDR1 LGHDT, CDR2 YNNKEL (reference sequence). CDR3 sequence (DNA): TGTGCCAGCAGCCAAGGTCTCGGGTATCAGCCCCAGCATTTT. This gives the protein CASSQGLGYQPQHF.

This clone appeared a single time. The chain joins TRBV28 to TRBJ2-5; a weak D match, TRBD2 (7 bases). Germline V CDR1 and CDR2: MDHEN, SYDVKM. This CDR3 has 14 residues. V was pared by 3 bases and J by 2 bases, with 10 bases between. This CDR3 is CASSFRGAQETQYF. The CDR3 coding sequence is TGTGCCAGCAGTTTTCGGGGGGCTCAAGAGACCCAGTACTTC.

This chain connects TRBV25-1 to TRBJ2-6, with D unresolved. Looked up from germline, CDR1 is MGHDK and CDR2 is SYGVNS. This CDR3 has 14 amino acids. V lost 4 bases to trimming and J lost 4 bases, with 8 bases between them. The CDR3 protein is CASSGAGGANVLTF. The CDR3 DNA reads TGTGCCAGCAGTGGGGCAGGAGGGGCCAACGTCCTGACTTTC.

The chain employs TRBV7-2 and TRBJ1-4; 9 bases are shared with TRBD1. The CDR3 loop spans 15 amino acids. The V gene end was trimmed by 1 base and the J gene end by 5 bases; junction bases not matched to a gene: 2. The germline V gene has CDR1 SGHTA and CDR2 FQGNSA. The CDR3 here is CASSLGGQGNEKLFF. CDR3 coding DNA: TGTGCCAGCAGCTTAGGAGGACAGGGGAATGAAAAACTGTTTTTT.

The V call is TRBV6-5, the J call TRBJ1-2, with 7 bases matching TRBD1. There are 13 residues in the CDR3. CDR1 is MNHEY and CDR2 is SVGAGI in the germline V gene. J lost 7 bases, V lost 8 bases, and 10 bases had no gene match. The CDR3 spells CASETGNEFGYTF. In DNA form, the CDR3 reads TGTGCCAGCGAGACAGGGAACGAATTTGGCTACACCTTC.

Details on this clone: The sample holds other DNA sequences that translate to the same CDR3. The V and J genes are TRBV11-3 and TRBJ2-1; TRBD1 is a possible D gene (5 bases). CDR3 size: 13 residues. V was pared by 3 bases and J by 3 bases, with 6 bases between. Looked up from germline, CDR1 is SGHNT and CDR2 is YENEEA. The CDR3 region has the DNA TGTGCCAGCAGCTTGGACAACTACAATGAGCAGTTCTTC. It codes for CASSLDNYNEQFF.

The chain combines TRBV28 with TRBJ1-4, with D possibly matching TRBD1 (5 bases). The germline gives CDR1 MDHEN, CDR2 SYDVKM. Trimming shortened V by 5 bases and J by 0 bases, and 16 bases separated the two germline ends. This CDR3 is built from 17 residues. The DNA for the CDR3 is TGTGCCAGCAGTCTCTACGGGAGGGGAGCAACTAATGAAAAACTGTTTTTT. Translating gives CASSLYGRGATNEKLFF.

This chain connects TRBV19 to TRBJ2-2; D gene ambiguous. This CDR3 is built from 17 residues. The V and J ends lost 6 bases and 0 bases respectively, with 17 bases between them. Looked up from germline, CDR1 is LNHDA and CDR2 is SQIVND (reference sequence). The CDR3 region is CASRTITGQSNTGELFF. In DNA form, the CDR3 reads TGTGCCAGTAGGACCATCACCGGGCAGTCGAACACCGGGGAGCTGTTTTTT.

The chain combines TRBV4-1 with TRBJ2-2; D uncertain. The CDR3 is made up of 14 amino acids. In germline, CDR1 is MGHRA, CDR2 YSYEKL. V lost 3 bases and J lost 9, with 14 bases in between. For the CDR3, the DNA is TGCGCCAGCAGCCACCCCGGGTTAGTCCGGGAGCTGTTTTTT. Translated, it gives CASSHPGLVRELFF.

This clone turned up a few times. The V gene is TRBV2, the J gene TRBJ1-4; no firm D call. CDR3 size: 13 residues. Germline assignment: CDR1 SNHLY and CDR2 FYNNEI. The V end was cut by 4 bases, the J end by 7 bases, with 10 bases between. CDR3 amino acids: CASSVLPREKLFF. CDR3 nucleotides: TGTGCCAGCAGTGTTCTCCCCCGTGAAAAACTGTTTTTT.

This clone was observed a handful of times. This chain joins TRBV4-1 and TRBJ2-7; D is uncertain. Germline values: CDR1 MGHRA, CDR2 YSYEKL. Trimming pared 1 base from V and 0 bases from J, leaving 10 bases between. This CDR3 region has 15 residues. The CDR3 coding sequence is TGCGCCAGCAGCCAAGCGACGGCAAGCTCCTACGAGCAGTACTTC. Its protein is CASSQATASSYEQYF.